The sequence of this T cell receptor beta chain was determined in a study of Ad26.COV2.S vaccination and SARS-CoV-2 variants. The study, taken as a whole, reports: People who got the vaccine or the placebo had similar non-spike TCR breadth. In TCR breadth and depth analyses, total T cell responses may have been underestimated. Considerable breadth of spike-specific CD8+ and CD4+ T cell responses has reportedly been documented following vaccination. People who got the vaccine had more spike-specific TCR breadth than people who got placebo.

The CDR3 spans 17 residues. V was cut by 6 bases and J by 2 bases, with 21 bases left in between. CDR1 and CDR2 (germline): SGDLS, YYNGEE. As concerns this clone: Its antigen remains unknown.

The data were produced by immunoSEQ multiplex PCR, yet TCRdb's version contains in-frame clones alone and is incomplete. The top ten hold roughly 15% of the sample, which has approximately 90,000 clones, more than 70% seen once. The rearrangement links TRBV9 to TRBJ1-3; D is unresolved. The sequence was collected from a human donor who had recovered from COVID-19. The sequencing used peripheral blood, collected after recovery from COVID-19. CDR3 nucleotide sequence: TGTGCCAGCACCCAACGACCGGGAGGTGGTACTGGAAACACCATATATTTT. This translates into CASTQRPGGGTGNTIYF.